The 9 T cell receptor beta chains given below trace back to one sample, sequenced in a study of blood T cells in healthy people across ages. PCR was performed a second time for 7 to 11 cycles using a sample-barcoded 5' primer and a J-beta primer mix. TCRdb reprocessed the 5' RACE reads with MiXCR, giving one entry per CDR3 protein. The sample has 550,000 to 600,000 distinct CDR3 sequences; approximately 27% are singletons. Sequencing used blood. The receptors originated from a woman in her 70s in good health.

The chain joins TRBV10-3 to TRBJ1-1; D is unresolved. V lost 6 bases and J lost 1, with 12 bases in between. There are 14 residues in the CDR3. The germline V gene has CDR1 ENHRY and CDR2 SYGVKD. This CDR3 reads CAIRISWGNTEAFF. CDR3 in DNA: TGTGCCATCAGGATATCATGGGGGAACACTGAAGCTTTCTTT.

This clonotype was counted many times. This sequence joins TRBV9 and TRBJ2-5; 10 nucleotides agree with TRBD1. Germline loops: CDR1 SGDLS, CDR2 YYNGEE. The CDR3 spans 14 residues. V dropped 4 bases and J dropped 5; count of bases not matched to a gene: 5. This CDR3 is CASSRDRGRETQYF. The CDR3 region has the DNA TGTGCCAGCAGCCGGGACAGGGGTCGGGAGACCCAGTACTTC. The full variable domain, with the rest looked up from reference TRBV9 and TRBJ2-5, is DSGVTQTPKHLITATGQRVTLRCSPRSGDLSVYWYQQSLDQGLQFLIQYYNGEERAKGNILERFSAQQFPDLHSELNLSSLELGDSALYFCASSRDRGRETQYFGPGTRLLVL.

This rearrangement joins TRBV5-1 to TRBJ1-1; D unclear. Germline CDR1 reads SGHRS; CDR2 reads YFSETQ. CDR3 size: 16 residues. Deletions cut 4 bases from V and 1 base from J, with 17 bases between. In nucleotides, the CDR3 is TGCGCCAGCAGCCTGTCAGGAGGTAATTGGAACACTGAAGCTTTCTTT. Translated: CASSLSGGNWNTEAFF.

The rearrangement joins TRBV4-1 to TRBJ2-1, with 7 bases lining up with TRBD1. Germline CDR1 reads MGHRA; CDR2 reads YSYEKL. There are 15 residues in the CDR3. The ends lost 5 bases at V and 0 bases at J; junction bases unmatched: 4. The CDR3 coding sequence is TGCGCCAGCAGCTTTGGGGACAGCTCCTACAATGAGCAGTTCTTC. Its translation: CASSFGDSSYNEQFF.

The CDR3 reads CASSVAGGQGWETQYF. The CDR3 DNA sequence: TGTGCCAGCAGCGTAGCCGGGGGACAGGGATGGGAGACCCAGTACTTC. This chain connects TRBV9 to TRBJ2-5; 9 bases map to TRBD1. From germline, CDR1 is SGDLS and CDR2 YYNGEE. The V and J ends lost 0 bases and 5 bases, in that order; junction bases with no gene match: 8. This CDR3 spans 16 amino acids.

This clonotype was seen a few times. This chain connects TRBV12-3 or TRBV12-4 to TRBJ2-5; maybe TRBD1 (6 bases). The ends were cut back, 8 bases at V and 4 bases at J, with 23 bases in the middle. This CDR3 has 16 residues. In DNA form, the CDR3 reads TGTGCCAGCTGCTTTAGGCCCCAGGGGCGGTTAGAGACCCAGTACTTC. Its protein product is CASCFRPQGRLETQYF.

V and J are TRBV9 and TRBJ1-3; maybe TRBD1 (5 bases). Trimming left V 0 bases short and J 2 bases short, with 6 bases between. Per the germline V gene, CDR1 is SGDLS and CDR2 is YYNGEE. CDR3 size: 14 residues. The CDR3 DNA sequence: TGTGCCAGCAGCGTAGAAGGGGCTGGAAACACCATATATTTT. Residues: CASSVEGAGNTIYF.

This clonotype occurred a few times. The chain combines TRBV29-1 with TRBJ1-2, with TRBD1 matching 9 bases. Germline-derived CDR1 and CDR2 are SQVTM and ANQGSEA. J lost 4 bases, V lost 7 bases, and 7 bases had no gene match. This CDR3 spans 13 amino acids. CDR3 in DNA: TGCAGCGCACAGGACAGGGGCGCCTATGGCTACACCTTC. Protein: CSAQDRGAYGYTF.

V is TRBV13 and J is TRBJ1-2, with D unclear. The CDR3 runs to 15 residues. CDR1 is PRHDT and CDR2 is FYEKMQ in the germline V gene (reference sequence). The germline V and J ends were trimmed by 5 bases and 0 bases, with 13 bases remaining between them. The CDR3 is CASSPIGASNYGYTF. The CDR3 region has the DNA TGTGCCAGCAGCCCAATTGGAGCTTCTAACTATGGCTACACCTTC.